The TCR beta chain under discussion was sequenced for a study of memory CD4+ T cells and cytomegalovirus serostatus. Germline loops: CDR1 SGHTA, CDR2 FQGNSA. Trimming pared 5 bases from V and 8 bases from J, leaving 13 bases between. The CDR3 is 13 amino acids. Some clones are missing from TCRdb's copy, which holds only in-frame ones; the method was immunoSEQ multiplex PCR. The sample includes some 46,000 clones, 75% to 85% seen only once; the top ten take 0.95% to 1.3%. Single viable CD3+CD4+CD8-CD45RO+ cells were sorted as the memory CD4+ T cells. Donors' CMV status reflects serum IgG against pp150, pp28, p38, p52. CD4+ T cells were isolated by positive magnetic selection.

This chain links TRBV7-2 with TRBJ2-1; the D gene is possibly TRBD2 (5 bases). The receptor comes from an adult in good health and CMV-seronegative. Sequencing used memory CD4+ T cells from blood. The DNA for the CDR3 is TGTGCCAGCAGCGTCCTAGCCCCCGATGAGCAGTTCTTC. This translates into CASSVLAPDEQFF.